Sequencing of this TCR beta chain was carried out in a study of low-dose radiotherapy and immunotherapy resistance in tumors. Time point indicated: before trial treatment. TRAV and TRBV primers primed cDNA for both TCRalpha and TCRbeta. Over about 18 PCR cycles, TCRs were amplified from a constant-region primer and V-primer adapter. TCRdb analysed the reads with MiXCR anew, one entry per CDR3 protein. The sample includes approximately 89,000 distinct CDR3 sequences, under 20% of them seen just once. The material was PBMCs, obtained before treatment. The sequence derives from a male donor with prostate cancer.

The CDR3 DNA reads TGCAGCGTTGAAGATCCACAGCGCTCCTACGAGCAGTACTTC. Its protein is CSVEDPQRSYEQYF. V usage is TRBV29-1 and J usage is TRBJ2-7; D is unresolved. Trimming took off 0 bases at V and 0 bases at J, with 9 bases between the two ends. CDR1 SQVTM and CDR2 ANQGSEA come from the germline V gene. The CDR3 totals 14 residues.